A single sample gave rise to the 9 T cell receptor beta chains below, sequenced in a study of blood T cell repertoires in COVID-19. Sequencing used immunoSEQ multiplex PCR; TCRdb keeps in-frame clones, though not all of them. The data hold about 210,000 clones, with about 86% observed a single time. Sequenced material: PBMCs or T cells enriched from blood (not recorded which). Source of these receptors: a woman aged 45-65 years with acute COVID-19.

The chain joins TRBV18 to TRBJ2-7; 7 bases line up with TRBD1. The germline V gene encodes CDR1 KGHSH and CDR2 LQKENI. Trimming cost V 3 bases and J 2 bases; bases outside gene matches: 10. The CDR3 length is 16 residues. Here the CDR3 DNA reads TGTGCCAGCTCACCCCCGAATGGCCAGGGGGCCTACGAGCAGTACTTC. Protein: CASSPPNGQGAYEQYF.

The rearrangement links TRBV4-3 to TRBJ2-2; 11 nucleotides agree with TRBD1. Germline V gene lookup returns CDR1 LGHNA and CDR2 YSLEER. With 4 bases clipped from V and 3 bases from J, the junction kept 1 base outside the gene matches. The CDR3 spans 15 residues. The CDR3 DNA reads TGCGCCAGCAGCCCGGACAGGGGGCACACCGGGGAGCTGTTTTTT. The encoded protein is CASSPDRGHTGELFF.

The V gene is TRBV7-9, the J gene TRBJ2-7; TRBD2 matches 10 bases. J gave up 4 bases and V 1 base, and 13 bases lay outside the gene matches. CDR1 and CDR2 (germline): SEHNR, FQNEAQ (reference sequence). The CDR3 length is 18 residues. This CDR3 is CASSLGLAGLAIRYEQYF. CDR3 in DNA: TGTGCCAGCAGCTTAGGTTTGGCGGGACTAGCGATAAGATACGAGCAGTACTTC. Supplemented by reference TRBV7-9 and TRBJ2-7, the full variable domain reads DTGVSQNPRHKITKRGQNVTFRCDPISEHNRLYWYRQTLGQGPEFLTYFQNEAQLEKSRLLSDRFSAERPKGSFSTLEIQRTEQGDSAMYLCASSLGLAGLAIRYEQYFGPGTRLTVT.

V and J are TRBV7-8 and TRBJ2-3; 7 nucleotides agree with TRBD1. V lost 2 bases and J lost 3; bases outside the gene matches: 5. The CDR3 consists of 15 residues. Per germline, CDR1 SGHVS and CDR2 FQNEAQ. Here the CDR3 reads CASSLLVQGTDTQYF. CDR3 DNA sequence: TGTGCCAGCAGCTTACTGGTACAGGGGACAGATACGCAGTATTTT.

V usage is TRBV5-1 and J usage is TRBJ2-5; 8 bases fit TRBD1. Germline V CDR1 and CDR2: SGHRS, YFSETQ. J was trimmed by 10 bases and V by 2 bases; bases with no gene match: 13. This CDR3 is built from 15 residues. The CDR3 sequence: CASSFTGGDSEGQYF. The CDR3 DNA sequence: TGCGCCAGCAGCTTCACAGGGGGTGACTCGGAAGGCCAGTACTTC.

This clone occurred once. The chain uses TRBV18 and TRBJ1-4; D is perhaps TRBD1 (6 bases). Looked up from germline, CDR1 is KGHSH and CDR2 is LQKENI. The CDR3 runs to 15 residues. Trimming shortened V by 3 bases and J by 6 bases, and 14 bases separated the two germline ends. CDR3 sequence (DNA): TGTGCCAGCTCACCTGGACAGTGGGTTGATGAAAAACTGTTTTTT. Translating it yields CASSPGQWVDEKLFF.

The chain uses TRBV28 and TRBJ2-7; 11 positions match TRBD1. V shed 6 bases and J 7 bases; nucleotides not matched to a gene: 8. Germline V lookup: CDR1 MDHEN, CDR2 SYDVKM. The CDR3 extends over 14 amino acids. The CDR3 nucleotides read TGTGCCAGCAGGGAGGGACAGGGGGTGAGGGAGCAGTACTTC. Translating gives CASREGQGVREQYF.

The chain joins TRBV5-1 to TRBJ2-7; TRBD2 is a possible D gene (6 bases). The CDR3 is made up of 14 amino acids. V dropped 6 bases and J dropped 2 bases, with 15 bases sitting between them. The germline V gene encodes CDR1 SGHRS and CDR2 YFSETQ. The DNA for the CDR3 is TGCGCCAGCAACCCAGGGACTGGACCCTACGAGCAGTACTTC. It yields the protein CASNPGTGPYEQYF. Looking up the rest from reference TRBV5-1 and TRBJ2-7 gives the full variable domain: KAGVTQTPRYLIKTRGQQVTLSCSPISGHRSVSWYQQTPGQGLQFLFEYFSETQRNKGNFPGRFSGRQFSNSRSEMNVSTLELGDSALYLCASNPGTGPYEQYFGPGTRLTVT.

A few counts support this clone. V is TRBV14 and J is TRBJ1-2; D unclear. The CDR3 loop spans 15 amino acids. Trimming pared 0 bases from V and 6 bases from J, leaving 14 bases between. CDR1 and CDR2 (germline): SGHDN, FVKESK. The CDR3, as DNA: TGTGCCAGCAGCCAAGAATTGAGAGGGCCCCATGGCTACACCTTC. Translation gives CASSQELRGPHGYTF.